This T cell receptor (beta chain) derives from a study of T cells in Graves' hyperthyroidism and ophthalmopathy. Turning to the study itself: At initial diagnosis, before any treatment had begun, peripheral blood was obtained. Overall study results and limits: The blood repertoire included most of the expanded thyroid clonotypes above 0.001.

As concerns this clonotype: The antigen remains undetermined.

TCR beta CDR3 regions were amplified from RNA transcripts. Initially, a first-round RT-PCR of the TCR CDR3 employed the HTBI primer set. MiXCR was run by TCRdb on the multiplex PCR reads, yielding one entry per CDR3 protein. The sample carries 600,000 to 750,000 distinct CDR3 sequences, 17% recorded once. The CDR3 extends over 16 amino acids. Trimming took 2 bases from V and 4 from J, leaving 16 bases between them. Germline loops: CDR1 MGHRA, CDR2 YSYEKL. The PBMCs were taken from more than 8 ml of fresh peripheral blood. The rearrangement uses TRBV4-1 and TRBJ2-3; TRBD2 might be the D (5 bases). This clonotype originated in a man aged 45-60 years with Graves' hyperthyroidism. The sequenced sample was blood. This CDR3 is CASSQQATGVADTQYF. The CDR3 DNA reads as TGCGCCAGCAGCCAACAGGCCACCGGGGTTGCAGATACGCAGTATTTT.